Following are 10 T cell receptor beta chains from one sample sequenced in a study of blood T cell repertoires in COVID-19. TCRdb's copy holds only in-frame clones and misses some; the assay was immunoSEQ multiplex PCR. This table holds about 200,000 clones, 70% to 90% found once. The source material was peripheral blood. These receptors were obtained from a woman of 80 years or more with acute or convalescent COVID-19.

The chain carries TRBV6-1 and TRBJ1-2; TRBD1 matches 9 bases. The trim removed 3 bases at V and 6 bases at J, leaving 5 bases unmatched. The CDR3 runs 14 residues. In germline, CDR1 is MNHNS, CDR2 SASEGT. The CDR3 coding sequence is TGTGCCAGCAGTGATAGGGACAGGGCCCATGGCTACACCTTC. Protein: CASSDRDRAHGYTF.

J is TRBJ1-5 and V is TRBV19; unclear D gene. The CDR3 is 14 amino acids. Germline CDR1 reads LNHDA; CDR2 reads SQIVND (reference sequence). V dropped 1 base and J dropped 7 bases, with 11 bases sitting between them. CDR3 nucleotide sequence: TGTGCCAGTAGTATAGCAGGATCTGGACAGCCCCAGCATTTT. Translation: CASSIAGSGQPQHF.

The chain recombines TRBV3-1 (or the pseudogene TRBV3-2) with TRBJ2-1; TRBD2 aligns across 8 bases. The CDR3 runs 15 residues. Trimming removed 3 bases from V and 4 bases from J; junction bases left unmatched: 5. Looked up from germline, CDR1 is LGHDT and CDR2 is YNNKEL (reference sequence). The CDR3 spells CASSHSEREYNEQFF. CDR3 sequence (DNA): TGTGCCAGCAGCCACTCCGAGCGGGAGTACAATGAGCAGTTCTTC.

The V and J genes are TRBV7-3 and TRBJ2-3, with no clear D. The germline CDR1 and CDR2 sequences are SGHTA and FQGTGA. Trimming stripped 2 bases from V and 5 bases from J, with 5 bases between. The CDR3 has 12 residues. The CDR3 sequence is CASSLLQDTQYF. DNA for the CDR3: TGTGCCAGCAGCTTATTACAAGATACGCAGTATTTT.

This rearrangement joins TRBV30 to TRBJ2-7; TRBD2 matches at 7 bases. Trimming took 7 bases from V and 5 from J; bases not matched to a gene: 17. This CDR3 has 15 residues. Per the germline V gene, CDR1 is GTSNPN and CDR2 is SVGIG (reference sequence). DNA for the CDR3: TGTGCCTTTCATATAGCATGGCGGGAGAGGAACGAGCAGTACTTC. Translating it yields CAFHIAWRERNEQYF. Full variable domain (outside the CDR3, taken from reference TRBV30 and TRBJ2-7): SQTIHQWPATLVQPVGSPLSLECTVEGTSNPNLYWYRQAAGRGLQLLFYSVGIGQISSEVPQNLSASRPQDRQFILSSKKLLLSDSGFYLCAFHIAWRERNEQYFGPGTRLTVT.

In this sample, this clone turned up a few times. V and J are TRBV27 and TRBJ1-5; D is perhaps TRBD1 (5 bases). The germline CDR1 and CDR2 sequences are MNHEY and SMNVEV (reference sequence). Trimming took off 5 bases at V and 0 bases at J, with 17 bases between the two ends. The CDR3 is 17 residues long. In DNA form, the CDR3 reads TGTGCCAGCAGTACATTTCAGGGTGTGTCTAGCAATCAGCCCCAGCATTTT. Residues: CASSTFQGVSSNQPQHF.

This clone was observed a handful of times. The J gene is TRBJ2-1, the V gene TRBV7-2; D is uncertain. The germline V and J ends were trimmed by 0 bases and 0 bases, with 15 bases remaining between them. The CDR3 sequence is 18 residues long. Germline lookup yields CDR1 SGHTA and CDR2 FQGNSA. CDR3 residues: CASSLANPTGNSYNEQFF. In nucleotides, the CDR3 is TGTGCCAGCAGCTTAGCGAATCCGACTGGTAACTCCTACAATGAGCAGTTCTTC.

This chain joins TRBV18 and TRBJ2-3; D is unclear. Germline CDR1 reads KGHSH; CDR2 reads LQKENI. The length of the CDR3 is 13 residues. The ends were cut back, 6 bases at V and 2 bases at J, with 9 bases in the middle. In nucleotides, the CDR3 is TGTGCCAGCTCCCGGTCCACCACAGATACGCAGTATTTT. This translates into CASSRSTTDTQYF.

This chain links TRBV6-4 with TRBJ1-1; D is undetermined. The V gene lost 2 bases and the J gene lost 3 bases, with 13 bases spanning the gap. CDR1 is MRHNA, CDR2 SNTAGT, per germline. The CDR3 sequence is 15 residues long. The CDR3 is CASSDGGGWDTEAFF. The CDR3 DNA is TGTGCCAGCAGTGACGGCGGAGGGTGGGACACTGAAGCTTTCTTT.

The chain links TRBV24-1 to TRBJ1-3, with 12 bases fitting TRBD1. The V gene end was trimmed by 3 bases and the J gene end by 0 bases; junction bases not matched to a gene: 8. This CDR3 has 19 residues. The germline V gene encodes CDR1 KGHDR and CDR2 SFDVKD. CDR3 coding DNA: TGTGCCACCAGTGATGCTCCCGGGACAGGGGGCGACTCTGGAAACACCATATATTTT. Its translation is CATSDAPGTGGDSGNTIYF.